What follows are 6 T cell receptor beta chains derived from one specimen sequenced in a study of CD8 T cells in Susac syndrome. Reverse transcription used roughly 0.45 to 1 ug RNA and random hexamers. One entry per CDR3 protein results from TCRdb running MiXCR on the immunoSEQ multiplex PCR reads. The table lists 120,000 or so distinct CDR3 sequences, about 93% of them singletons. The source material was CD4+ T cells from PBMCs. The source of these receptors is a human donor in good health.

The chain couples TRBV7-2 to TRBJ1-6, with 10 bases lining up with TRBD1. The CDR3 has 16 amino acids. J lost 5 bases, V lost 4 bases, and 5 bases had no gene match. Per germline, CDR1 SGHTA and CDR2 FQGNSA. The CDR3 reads CASSSRQGANNSPLHF. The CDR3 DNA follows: TGTGCCAGCAGCTCCCGACAGGGGGCAAATAATTCACCCCTCCACTTT.

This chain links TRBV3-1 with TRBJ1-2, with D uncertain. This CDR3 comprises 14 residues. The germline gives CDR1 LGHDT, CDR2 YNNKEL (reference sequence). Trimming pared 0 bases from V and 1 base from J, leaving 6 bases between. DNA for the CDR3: TGTGCCAGCAGCCAAGAACAAAGTAACTATGGCTACACCTTC. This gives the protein CASSQEQSNYGYTF. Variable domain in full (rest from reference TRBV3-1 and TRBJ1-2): DTAVSQTPKYLVTQMGNDKSIKCEQNLGHDTMYWYKQDSKKFLKIMFSYNNKELIINETVPNRFSPKSPDKAHLNLHINSLELGDSAVYFCASSQEQSNYGYTFGSGTRLTVV.

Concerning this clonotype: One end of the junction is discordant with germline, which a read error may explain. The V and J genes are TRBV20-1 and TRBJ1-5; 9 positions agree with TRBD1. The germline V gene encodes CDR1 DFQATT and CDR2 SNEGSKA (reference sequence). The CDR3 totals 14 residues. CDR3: CSARDRGSNQPQHF. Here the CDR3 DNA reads TGCAGTGCTCGAGACAGGGGGAGCAATCAGCCCCAGCATTTT.

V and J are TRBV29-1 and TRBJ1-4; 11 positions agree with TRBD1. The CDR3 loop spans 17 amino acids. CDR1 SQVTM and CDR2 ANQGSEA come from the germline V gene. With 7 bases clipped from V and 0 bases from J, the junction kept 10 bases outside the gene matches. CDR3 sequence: CSAASGTGGTTNEKLFF. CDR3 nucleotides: TGCAGCGCCGCGTCCGGGACAGGGGGTACAACTAATGAAAAACTGTTTTTT.

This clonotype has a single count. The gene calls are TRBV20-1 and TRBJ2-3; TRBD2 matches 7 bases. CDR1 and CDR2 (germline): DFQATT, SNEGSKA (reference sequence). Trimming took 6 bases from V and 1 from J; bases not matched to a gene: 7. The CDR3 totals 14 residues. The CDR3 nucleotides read TGCAGTGCCCCTGAGGCGGGAGGCACAGATACGCAGTATTTT. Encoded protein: CSAPEAGGTDTQYF.

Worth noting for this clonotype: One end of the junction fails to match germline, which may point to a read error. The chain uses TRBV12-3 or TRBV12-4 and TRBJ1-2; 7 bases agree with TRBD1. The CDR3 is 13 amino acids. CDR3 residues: CASSSRGDYGYTF. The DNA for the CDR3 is TGTGCCAGCAGTTCCAGGGGGGACTACGGCTACACCTTC.